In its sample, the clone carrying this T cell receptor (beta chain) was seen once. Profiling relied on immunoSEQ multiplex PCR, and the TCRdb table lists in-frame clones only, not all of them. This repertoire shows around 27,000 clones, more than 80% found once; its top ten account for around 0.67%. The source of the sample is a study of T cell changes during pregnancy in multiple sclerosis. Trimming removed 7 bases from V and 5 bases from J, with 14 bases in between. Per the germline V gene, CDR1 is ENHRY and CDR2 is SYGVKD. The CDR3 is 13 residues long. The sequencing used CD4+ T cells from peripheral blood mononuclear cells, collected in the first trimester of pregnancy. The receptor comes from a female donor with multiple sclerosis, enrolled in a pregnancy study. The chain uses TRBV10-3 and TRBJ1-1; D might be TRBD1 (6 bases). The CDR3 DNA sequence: TGTGCCATCAAACGCACAGGGCTGACTGAAGCTTTCTTT. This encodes CAIKRTGLTEAFF.